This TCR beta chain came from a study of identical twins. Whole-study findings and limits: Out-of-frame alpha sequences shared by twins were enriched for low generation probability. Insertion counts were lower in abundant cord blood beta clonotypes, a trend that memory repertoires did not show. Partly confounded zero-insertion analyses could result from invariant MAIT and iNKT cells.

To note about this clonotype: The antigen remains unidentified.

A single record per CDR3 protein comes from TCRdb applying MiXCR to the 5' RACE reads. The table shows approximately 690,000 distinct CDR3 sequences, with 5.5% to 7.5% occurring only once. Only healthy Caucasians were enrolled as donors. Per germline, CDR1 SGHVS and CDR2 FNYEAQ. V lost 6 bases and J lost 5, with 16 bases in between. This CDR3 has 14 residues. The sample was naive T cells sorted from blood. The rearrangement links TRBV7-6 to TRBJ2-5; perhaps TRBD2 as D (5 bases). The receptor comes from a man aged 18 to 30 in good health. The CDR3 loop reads CASSPHGEGETQYF. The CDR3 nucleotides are TGTGCCAGCAGTCCCCACGGGGAAGGGGAGACCCAGTACTTC.